These T cell receptor beta chains were read from a single sample in a study of T-cell memory formation after mild COVID-19. MiXCR, applied by TCRdb to the 5' RACE reads, yields one record per CDR3 protein. The table includes about 160,000 distinct CDR3 sequences, around a third detected once. Material: PBMCs or a T cell subset sorted from them (not recorded which). The receptor source for this set is an adult woman who had mild COVID-19 (a few samples of this study predate the infection). Cell type and time point are not known. The CDR3 runs from the conserved cysteine through the conserved F or W. A D gene is named only where the DNA matches it firmly. Not every row has a clone size; where given, it reads once, few, many or a size class.

J: TRBJ2-7
D: TRBD1
size: -
V: TRBV3-1
DNA: TGTGCCAGCAGCGCCGGGACAGCATCCTACGAGCAGTACTTC
CDR3: CASSAGTASYEQYF

J: TRBJ2-1
D: TRBD2
size: few
V: TRBV12-3/TRBV12-4
DNA: TGTGCCAGCAGTTTGAGTAGCGGGGTAAATGAGCAGTTCTTC
CDR3: CASSLSSGVNEQFF

J: TRBJ2-7
D: -
size: few
V: TRBV29-1
DNA: TGCAGCGTTGAATACCAGGGGGGCGCCTACGAGCAGTACTTC
CDR3: CSVEYQGGAYEQYF

J: TRBJ2-7
D: -
size: few
V: TRBV5-1
DNA: TGCGCCAGCAGCATGGGGCAGGGTTCCTACGAGCAGTACTTC
CDR3: CASSMGQGSYEQYF

J: TRBJ2-5
D: TRBD1
size: few
V: TRBV7-2
DNA: TGTGCCAGCAGGACAGGGTGGGAGACCCAGTACTTC
CDR3: CASRTGWETQYF

J: TRBJ2-3
D: TRBD1
size: -
V: TRBV30
DNA: TGTGCCTGGAGTGCTAGACCCGGGACAGGGGTGCGTCTCGCGGATACGCAGTATTTT
CDR3: CAWSARPGTGVRLADTQYF

J: TRBJ2-7
D: TRBD1
size: -
V: TRBV6-2/TRBV6-3
DNA: TGTGCCAGCAGCCAGGACAGGGGGCTGGAGCAGTACTTC
CDR3: CASSQDRGLEQYF

J: TRBJ2-7
D: TRBD1
size: few
V: TRBV5-1
DNA: TGCGCCAGCAGCTTGGGGCAGGGGGCATACTACGAGCAGTACTTC
CDR3: CASSLGQGAYYEQYF

J: TRBJ2-2
D: -
size: -
V: TRBV7-9
DNA: TGTGCCAGCACGGGCAACAGTTTAACCGGGGAGCTGTTTTTT
CDR3: CASTGNSLTGELFF

J: TRBJ2-7
D: -
size: -
V: TRBV23-1
DNA: TGCGCCAGCAGTCATCAACCTACCTACTCCCGGGAGCAGTACTTC
CDR3: CASSHQPTYSREQYF

J: TRBJ2-5
D: -
size: -
V: TRBV4-2
DNA: TGTGCCAGCAGCCCAGGGAGTTCGGGGCAAGAGACCCAGTACTTC
CDR3: CASSPGSSGQETQYF

J: TRBJ2-7
D: TRBD1
size: -
V: TRBV5-1
DNA: TGCGCCAGCAGCTCAGGGACAGGTAACTCCTACGAGCAGTACTTC
CDR3: CASSSGTGNSYEQYF

J: TRBJ1-6
D: -
size: -
V: TRBV7-2
DNA: TGTGCCAGCAGCTTAGACAGTATCGATTCACCCCTCCACTTT
CDR3: CASSLDSIDSPLHF

J: TRBJ1-2
D: -
size: -
V: TRBV10-1
DNA: TGCGCCAGCAGTGTAGGGGAAGCCTCTAACTATGGCTACACCTTC
CDR3: CASSVGEASNYGYTF

J: TRBJ1-1
D: -
size: -
V: TRBV7-9
DNA: TGTGCCAGCAGCGTACAGGGTAGGGGCACTGAAGCTTTCTTT
CDR3: CASSVQGRGTEAFF

J: TRBJ2-7
D: TRBD2
size: -
V: TRBV9
DNA: TGTGCCAGCAGCCCATCCGGGGCGGGAGGATCCGAGCAGTACTTC
CDR3: CASSPSGAGGSEQYF

J: TRBJ1-5
D: -
size: -
V: TRBV7-9
DNA: TGTGCCAGCAGCTTAACCGACAGGAGAGATCAGCCCCAGCATTTT
CDR3: CASSLTDRRDQPQHF

J: TRBJ1-5
D: -
size: -
V: TRBV10-2
DNA: TGCGCCAGCATGGACGGTTCCAATCAGCCCCAGCATTTT
CDR3: CASMDGSNQPQHF

J: TRBJ2-1
D: -
size: few
V: TRBV29-1
DNA: TGCAGCGTTGGCCAGGTCAGGGACCAGTTCTTC
CDR3: CSVGQVRDQFF

J: TRBJ1-4
D: -
size: -
V: TRBV12-3/TRBV12-4
DNA: TGTGCCAGCAGACGCCTGGCATGGGACGAAGCAGAAAAACTGTTTTTT
CDR3: CASRRLAWDEAEKLFF

J: TRBJ1-4
D: TRBD1
size: -
V: TRBV4-2
DNA: TGTGCCAGCAGCCAAGATTGGAGGGGGCGCAGGGTGGAAAAACTGTTTTTT
CDR3: CASSQDWRGRRVEKLFF

J: TRBJ1-1
D: TRBD1
size: -
V: TRBV2
DNA: TGTGCCAGCTCCTGGGGACAGGCGATGAACACTGAAGCTTTCTTT
CDR3: CASSWGQAMNTEAFF

J: TRBJ1-1
D: -
size: once
V: TRBV7-3
DNA: TGTGCCAGCAGCCAAACTGCCGGCACTGAAGCTTTCTTT
CDR3: CASSQTAGTEAFF

J: TRBJ1-1
D: -
size: many
V: TRBV12-3/TRBV12-4
DNA: TGTGCCAGCAGTCCCGGGACGGGGAACACTGAAGCTTTCTTT
CDR3: CASSPGTGNTEAFF

J: TRBJ1-6
D: -
size: few
V: TRBV5-5
DNA: TGTGCCAGCAGCTTGGGTACCGGGACGGCAAATTCACCCCTCCACTTT
CDR3: CASSLGTGTANSPLHF

J: TRBJ2-7
D: TRBD1
size: -
V: TRBV5-6
DNA: TGTGCCAGCAGGCCGGGACAGTTTCCCTACGAGCAGTACTTC
CDR3: CASRPGQFPYEQYF

J: TRBJ2-5
D: -
size: -
V: TRBV6-5
DNA: TGTGCCAGCAGTCCGGGATCAACTATCGGGGAGACCCAGTACTTC
CDR3: CASSPGSTIGETQYF

J: TRBJ2-5
D: TRBD2
size: -
V: TRBV5-4
DNA: TGTGCCAGCAGCGCTGAACCGGCGGGAGGGCTGGGGGAGACCCAGTACTTC
CDR3: CASSAEPAGGLGETQYF

J: TRBJ2-2
D: TRBD2
size: few
V: TRBV5-6
DNA: TGTGCCAGCAGCGAGGGACTAGCGACCGGGGAGCTGTTTTTT
CDR3: CASSEGLATGELFF

J: TRBJ1-4
D: -
size: -
V: TRBV20-1
DNA: TGCAGTGCTAGAGATCCCAGGGGAGATGAAAAACTGTTTTTT
CDR3: CSARDPRGDEKLFF

J: TRBJ2-7
D: -
size: -
V: TRBV6-1
DNA: TGTGCCAGCAGTGAAGTTCTGGGCGACGAGCAGTACTTC
CDR3: CASSEVLGDEQYF

J: TRBJ2-7
D: TRBD1
size: few
V: TRBV29-1
DNA: TGCAGCGCCCGGGACAGGGGATCGAGCTCCTACGAGCAGTACTTC
CDR3: CSARDRGSSSYEQYF

J: TRBJ2-1
D: TRBD2
size: -
V: TRBV7-2
DNA: TGTGCCAGCAGCTTAAGTGGCGGGGGGCGTAATGAGCAGTTCTTC
CDR3: CASSLSGGGRNEQFF

J: TRBJ2-7
D: TRBD2
size: -
V: TRBV12-3/TRBV12-4
DNA: TGTGCCAGCACCACCGGGAGGGTCGGGGGCGAGCAGTACTTC
CDR3: CASTTGRVGGEQYF

J: TRBJ1-1
D: TRBD1
size: few
V: TRBV24-1
DNA: TGTGCCACCAGAGGGGGCGGGCCGGGCACTGAAGCTTTCTTT
CDR3: CATRGGGPGTEAFF